A single sample is the source of the 2 T cell receptor beta chains below, sequenced in a study of T-cell reconstitution after alpha-beta-depleted transplantation in children. Unique molecular identifiers were incorporated during preparation of the TCRbeta library. One entry per CDR3 protein, called by TCRdb with MiXCR from the PCR reads. The table records hundreds of thousands of distinct CDR3 sequences, roughly 8.2% of them present only once. The sequenced sample was PBMCs, mostly from graft donor cells, obtained 180 days after TCRalphabeta/CD19-depleted stem cell transplant. The receptors shown here come from a male patient under 18 who had a stem cell transplant for acute lymphoblastic leukemia, so the T cells may come from the graft donor.

Many counts were recorded for this clonotype. The chain couples TRBV12-3 or TRBV12-4 to TRBJ2-5, with D perhaps TRBD1 (5 bases). Between the trimmed V and J ends, which lost 6 bases and 5 bases, there was a span of 16 bases. The CDR3 loop spans 14 amino acids. The DNA for the CDR3 is TGTGCCAGCAGCCGCGACAGAAGCCAGGAGACCCAGTACTTC. Protein: CASSRDRSQETQYF.

This clonotype was counted ten times or more. The rearrangement joins TRBV12-3 or TRBV12-4 to TRBJ2-1; no firm D call. V gave up 3 bases and J gave up 2 bases, with 11 bases separating them. The CDR3 has 15 residues. The CDR3: CASSFMGIPYNEQFF. The CDR3 nucleotides read TGTGCCAGCAGTTTTATGGGGATTCCCTACAATGAGCAGTTCTTC.